This TCR beta chain was obtained from a study of blood T cell repertoires in COVID-19. Study summary: Donors in the United States, Italy and Spain gave samples during acute or convalescent COVID-19. T cells, B-cell-depleted T cells, or PBMCs provided the cDNA or gDNA that served as material.

Per the original data handling: Estimated nucleated cell counts came from reference gene primer amplification. Clones were sequenced by immunoSEQ multiplex PCR, and TCRdb holds only the in-frame ones, with some missing. V and J calls and clone size are copied from that table; D and trimming were computed from the DNA. Of about 170,000 clones detected, 85% appear once; the ten largest clones hold approximately 8%. Patients of the Seattle cohort, enrolled during active infection, were followed longitudinally. The source is a woman older than 75 with COVID-19, enrolled during active disease. Sample: peripheral blood.

DNA of the CDR3: TGTGCCAGCGGAGAGGACTTCAATCAGCCCCAGCATTTT. Translating it yields CASGEDFNQPQHF. The V gene is TRBV2, the J gene TRBJ1-5; D remains unclear. V lost 8 bases and J lost 3, with 11 bases in between. There are 13 residues in the CDR3. Germline CDR1 SNHLY, CDR2 FYNNEI.